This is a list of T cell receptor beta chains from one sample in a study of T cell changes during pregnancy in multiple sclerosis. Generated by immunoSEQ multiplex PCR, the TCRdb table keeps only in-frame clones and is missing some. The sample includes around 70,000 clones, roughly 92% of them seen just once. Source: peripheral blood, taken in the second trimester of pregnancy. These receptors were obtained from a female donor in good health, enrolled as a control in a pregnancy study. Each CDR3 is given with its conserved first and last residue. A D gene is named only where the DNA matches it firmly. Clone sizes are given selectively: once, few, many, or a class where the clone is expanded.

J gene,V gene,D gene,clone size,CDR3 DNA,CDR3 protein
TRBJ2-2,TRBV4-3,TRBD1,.,TGCGCCAGCAGCCAGGAGGACAGGGGATGGGGGGAGCTGTTTTTT,CASSQEDRGWGELFF
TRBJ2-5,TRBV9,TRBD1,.,TGTGCCAGCAGCTTCCGGGACAGGGGAGCAGAGACCCAGTACTTC,CASSFRDRGAETQYF
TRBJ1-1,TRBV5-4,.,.,TGTGCCAGCAGCTTGGCCGGTTCTGGAGCTTTCTTT,CASSLAGSGAFF
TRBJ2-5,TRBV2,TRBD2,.,TGTGCCAGCATGCGGGGGTACCAAGAGACCCAGTACTTC,CASMRGYQETQYF
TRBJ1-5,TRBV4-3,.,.,TGCGCCAGCAGCCAAGATGGGCGCAATCAGCCCCAGCATTTT,CASSQDGRNQPQHF
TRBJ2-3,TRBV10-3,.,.,TGTGCCATTGGACTCGTACTTTCAGATACGCAGTATTTT,CAIGLVLSDTQYF
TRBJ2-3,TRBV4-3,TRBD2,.,TGCGCCAGCAGCCAAGACGCGCCCTCTGGGACTAGCGGGGGAACGGGGGATACGCAGTATTTT,CASSQDAPSGTSGGTGDTQYF
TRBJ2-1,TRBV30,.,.,TGTGCCGGAACAGAGGGATATGAGCAGTTCTTC,CAGTEGYEQFF
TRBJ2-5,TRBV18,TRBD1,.,TGTGCCAGCTCACGACAGGGTGGCCAAGAGACCCAGTACTTC,CASSRQGGQETQYF
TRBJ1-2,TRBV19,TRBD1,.,TGTGCCAGTAGTATTTCCTGGACAGGGGGGTCCTATGGCTACACCTTC,CASSISWTGGSYGYTF
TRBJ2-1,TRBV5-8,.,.,TGTGCCAGCAGGAGGGGGGGGGTATACAATGAGCAGTTCTTC,CASRRGGVYNEQFF
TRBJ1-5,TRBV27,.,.,TGTGCCAGCAGTATCGGCTGGGGGGGCCAGCCCCAGCATTTT,CASSIGWGGQPQHF
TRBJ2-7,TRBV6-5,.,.,TGTGCCAGCAACCCAAAAGGGACACTCAGCAGCGAGCAGTACTTC,CASNPKGTLSSEQYF
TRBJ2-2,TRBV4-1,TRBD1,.,TGCGCCAGCAGCAACACAGGGGGCCGGAACACCGGGGAGCTGTTTTTT,CASSNTGGRNTGELFF
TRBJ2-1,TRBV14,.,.,TGTGCCAGCAGCCACCTCAATGAGCAGTTCTTC,CASSHLNEQFF
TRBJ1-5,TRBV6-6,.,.,TGTGCCAGCACCCGGGGAAATCAGCCCCAGCATTTT,CASTRGNQPQHF
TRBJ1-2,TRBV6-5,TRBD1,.,TGTGCCAGCAGTTTGGACAGGGCGGATGGCTACACCTTC,CASSLDRADGYTF
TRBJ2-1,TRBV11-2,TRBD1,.,TGTGCCAGCAGCTCTAACACCGGGACAGGGGACTACAATGAGCAGTTCTTC,CASSSNTGTGDYNEQFF
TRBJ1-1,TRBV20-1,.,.,TGCAGTGCGGCAGGGAACACTGAAGCTTTCTTT,CSAAGNTEAFF
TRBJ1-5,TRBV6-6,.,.,TGTGCCAGCAGGCGCGATCAGCCCCAGCATTTT,CASRRDQPQHF
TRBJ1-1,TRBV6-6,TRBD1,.,TGTGCCAGCAGTTACCAACCGGGACAGGGGGCTGAAGCTTTCTTT,CASSYQPGQGAEAFF
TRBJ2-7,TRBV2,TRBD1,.,TGTGCCAGCAGTGAAAACAGGGGGAGCGAGCAGTACTTC,CASSENRGSEQYF
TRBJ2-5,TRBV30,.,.,TGTGCCTGGAGTAGCGGTGAGGCGACCCAGTACTTC,CAWSSGEATQYF
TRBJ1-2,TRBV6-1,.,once,TGTGCCAGCAGTGAAGCGACAGCTCGAACCTTC,CASSEATARTF
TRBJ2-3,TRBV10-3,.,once,TGTGCCATCAGAGCTACGACTAGCACAGATACGCAGTATTTT,CAIRATTSTDTQYF
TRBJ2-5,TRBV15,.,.,TGTGCCACCAGCAGACAGATCCAAGAGACCCAGTACTTC,CATSRQIQETQYF
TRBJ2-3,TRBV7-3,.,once,TGTGCCAGCAGCAATCGACTAGGACCGGCAGATACGCAGTATTTT,CASSNRLGPADTQYF
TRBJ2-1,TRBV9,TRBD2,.,TGTGCCAGCAGCGTACTAGCGGGGGCATACAATGAGCAGTTCTTC,CASSVLAGAYNEQFF
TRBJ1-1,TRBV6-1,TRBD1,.,TGTGCCAGCAGAGAGACAGGGTTCACTGAAGCTTTCTTT,CASRETGFTEAFF
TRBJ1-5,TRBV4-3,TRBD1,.,TGCGCCAGCAGCCAAGAAGTGTCCAGGGGGCGGGTGAGGCAGCCCCAGCATTTT,CASSQEVSRGRVRQPQHF
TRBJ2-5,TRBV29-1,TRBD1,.,TGCAGCGCCCAGACACTGGGACAGGGAAAAGAGACCCAGTACTTC,CSAQTLGQGKETQYF
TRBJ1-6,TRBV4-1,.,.,TGCGCCAGCAGCCAGCTGCGAAACTCACCCCTCCACTTT,CASSQLRNSPLHF
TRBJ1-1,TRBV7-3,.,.,TGTGCCAGCAGTAGCCAGCCCAACACTGAAGCTTTCTTT,CASSSQPNTEAFF
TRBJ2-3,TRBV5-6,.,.,TGTGCCAGCAGCTTAGGGGAAATAACAGATACGCAGTATTTT,CASSLGEITDTQYF
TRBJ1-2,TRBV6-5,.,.,TGTGCCAGCAGTGCAGGATCGAACTATGGCTACACCTTC,CASSAGSNYGYTF
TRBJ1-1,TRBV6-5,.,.,TGTGCCAGCAATAGGGGCACTGAAGCTTTCTTT,CASNRGTEAFF
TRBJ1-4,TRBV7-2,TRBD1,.,TGTGCCAGCAGCTTACGGACAGGGGAGAAGAAAAAACTGTTTTTT,CASSLRTGEKKKLFF
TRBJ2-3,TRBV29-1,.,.,TGCAGCGTGGGGGGGGCGGGAGATACGCAGTATTTT,CSVGGAGDTQYF
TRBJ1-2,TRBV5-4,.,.,TGTGCCAGCAGCATCGACAGCCCCTATGGCTACACCTTC,CASSIDSPYGYTF
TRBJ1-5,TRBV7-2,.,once,TGTGCCAGCAGCGACGGGTCGTTCTATAGCAATCAGCCCCAGCATTTT,CASSDGSFYSNQPQHF